This T cell receptor beta chain was sequenced in a study of beta chain features in type 1 diabetes. Study summary: Cell yields, age and gender were similar between patients and healthy donors. Notes on the study in general: Patients' naive, central memory and Treg TCRB repertoires seemed closer to one another than those of healthy donors. Small HLA sub-analyses could not settle whether HLA shapes TCRB rearrangement.

V dropped 3 bases and J dropped 7; count of bases not matched to a gene: 12. The germline CDR1 and CDR2 sequences are SGHTA and FQGNSA. The CDR3 covers 16 residues. Worth noting for this clone: Its antigen is currently unknown.

Expressed TCRB transcripts were sequenced because the isolated RNA had all been reverse transcribed beforehand. Assay used: immunoSEQ multiplex PCR; TCRdb lists only in-frame clones, some missing. Among fewer than 900,000 clones listed, under 20% were seen once. Staining for CD45RO/CCR7/CD25/CD127/CD95/CD27 allowed sorting of CD4+ naive, central memory, regulatory and stem cell-like memory cells. The chain joins TRBV7-2 to TRBJ2-7; 10 positions agree with TRBD2. The TCR comes from a woman between 18 and 30 years old in good health. The material sequenced was naive CD4+ T cells from blood. The DNA for the CDR3 is TGTGCCAGCAGCTTCCAAAAGCTAGCGGGAGTAGAAGAGCAGTACTTC. This gives the protein CASSFQKLAGVEEQYF.